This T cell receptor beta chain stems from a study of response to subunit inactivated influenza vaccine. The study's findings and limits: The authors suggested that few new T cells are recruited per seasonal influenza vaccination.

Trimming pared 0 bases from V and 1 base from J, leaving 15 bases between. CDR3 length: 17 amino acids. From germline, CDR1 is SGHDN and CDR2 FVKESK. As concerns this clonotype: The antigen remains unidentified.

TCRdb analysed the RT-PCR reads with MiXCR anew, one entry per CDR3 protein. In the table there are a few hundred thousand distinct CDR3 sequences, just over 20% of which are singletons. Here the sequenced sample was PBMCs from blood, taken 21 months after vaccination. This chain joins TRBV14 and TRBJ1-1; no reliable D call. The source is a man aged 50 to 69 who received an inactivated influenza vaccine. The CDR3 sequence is CASSQDEWLAGNTEAFF. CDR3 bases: TGTGCCAGCAGCCAAGATGAGTGGCTTGCAGGGAACACTGAAGCTTTCTTT.